Listed here is a single T cell receptor (beta chain). Priming of first-strand cDNA relied on TRAV- and TRBV-specific primers (covering alpha and beta chains). It was with a constant-region primer and a V-primer adapter that TCRs were amplified over approximately 18 PCR cycles. TCRdb re-derived calls from the reads in MiXCR, one entry per CDR3 protein. In the table there are about 7,300 distinct CDR3 sequences, around 80% of which are singletons. The sample belongs to a study of low-dose radiotherapy and immunotherapy resistance in tumors. On the study more broadly: A total of 6.5 Gy was given to Cohort 1 as 0.5 Gy per fraction every 2 weeks.

Every donor was treated with nivolumab, ipilimumab, aspirin, low-dose cyclophosphamide and also low-dose radiotherapy. The CDR3 has 16 residues. The origin of this receptor is a human donor with advanced metastatic prostate, ovarian, gallbladder or colorectal cancer (not recorded which). This table probably holds off-target reads from a library built for another chain. V and J are TRBV21-1 and TRBJ2-5; TRBD1, the table's D call, lacks a check against the DNA. TRBV21-1 constitutes a pseudogene. CDR3 coding DNA: TGTGCCAGCCCTCAGGGTGGCGGACTGATCCAAGAGACCCAGTACTTC. The encoded protein is CASPQGGGLIQETQYF.